Detailed here is one T cell receptor beta chain. These data belong to a study of blood T cell repertoires in COVID-19. Overall study: Some COVID-19 samples were acute and others convalescent; all came from the United States, Italy and Spain. PBMCs, B-cell-depleted T cells, or T cells were the source of the cDNA or gDNA that made up the material.

Data came from immunoSEQ multiplex PCR; TCRdb stores just in-frame clones and leaves some out. Of about 400,000 clones detected, roughly 89% appear once; the ten largest clones hold roughly 1.4%. The CDR3 is 15 residues long. V lost 6 bases to trimming and J lost 3 bases, with 15 bases between them. Germline V gene data show CDR1 as LNHDA and CDR2 as SQIVND (reference sequence). Sequenced sample: peripheral blood. This clonotype was obtained from a woman under 40 with active or convalescent COVID-19. The rearrangement joins TRBV19 to TRBJ1-3; D gene uncertain. As DNA, the CDR3 is TGTGCCAGTAGACGGGTCCCTTCAGATGGAAACACCATATATTTT. It codes for CASRRVPSDGNTIYF.